These 26 T cell receptor beta chains came from one sample sequenced in a study of regulatory T cells in long-lasting Graves disease. The authors built TCR beta libraries using iRepertoire HTBI primers and Arm-PCR of CDR3 regions. TCRdb independently ran MiXCR on the multiplex PCR reads; one entry per CDR3 protein. Among 350,000 to 450,000 distinct CDR3 sequences listed, roughly 24% were seen once. Specified time point: persistent/refractory GD, antithyroid drugs over 5 years with positive TRAb. Extracted RNA from PBMCs served as the source of the TCR library. The sequencing here drew on peripheral blood mononuclear cells (PBMCs), taken when the disease was refractory, from a patient treated with antithyroid drugs. These receptors came from a woman in her 40s with Graves disease.

This clonotype was observed a few times. V is TRBV25-1 and J is TRBJ2-5; a weak D match, TRBD1 (5 bases). Germline-derived CDR1 and CDR2 are MGHDK and SYGVNS. The CDR3 runs to 14 residues. V was shortened by 0 bases and J by 5 bases, with 10 bases between the two germline ends. CDR3 DNA sequence: TGTGCCAGCAGTGAATACTCAGGGTTGGAGACCCAGTACTTC. Protein sequence: CASSEYSGLETQYF.

V and J are TRBV18 and TRBJ2-5, with a tentative D call TRBD2 (5 bases). V was clipped by 3 bases and J by 2 bases, with 10 bases between them. CDR1 is KGHSH and CDR2 is LQKENI in the germline V gene. The CDR3 spans 14 residues. The CDR3 sequence: CASSPLPGQETQYF. The CDR3 DNA reads as TGTGCCAGCTCACCCCTACCGGGGCAAGAGACCCAGTACTTC.

The sample holds many counts of this clonotype. This sequence joins TRBV6-5 and TRBJ1-1; D is unclear. The CDR3 is 15 residues long. The V gene's germline CDR1 is MNHEY and CDR2 SVGAGI. The V and J ends lost 0 bases and 1 base respectively, with 9 bases between them. This CDR3 is CASSYSFTENTEAFF. The CDR3 DNA reads as TGTGCCAGCAGTTACTCGTTTACAGAGAACACTGAAGCTTTCTTT.

About this clonotype: With a much larger clone just one base away, this may be a read error. The chain carries TRBV6-9 and TRBJ2-7; 7 bases are shared with TRBD2. The germline V gene encodes CDR1 MNHGY and CDR2 SVAAGI. The junction had 5 bases not matched to a gene; V was cut back by 3 bases and J by 6 bases. This CDR3 spans 13 amino acids. CDR3 loop: CASSYGIAGEQYF. The CDR3 nucleotides are TGTGCCAGCAGTTACGGGATAGCGGGCGAGCAGTACTTC.

The sample holds a few counts of this clonotype. This chain uses TRBV19 with TRBJ2-2; 10 nucleotides align to TRBD1. The CDR3 length is 17 residues. The ends lost 3 bases at V and 5 bases at J; junction bases unmatched: 9. Germline V gives CDR1 LNHDA, CDR2 SQIVND (reference sequence). The CDR3 region is CASSIHRTGGLTGELFF. In DNA form, the CDR3 reads TGTGCCAGTAGTATCCACCGGACAGGGGGGCTTACCGGGGAGCTGTTTTTT.

This clonotype was observed many times. The chain combines TRBV15 with TRBJ1-1; D unresolved. Germline assignment: CDR1 LNHNV and CDR2 YYDKDF (reference sequence). Trimming pared 0 bases from V and 7 bases from J, leaving 9 bases between. The CDR3 has 13 residues. The CDR3 DNA reads as TGTGCCACCAGCAGAGATCGCTACGGTGAAGCTTTCTTT. Its protein is CATSRDRYGEAFF. The full variable domain, completed using reference TRBV15 and TRBJ1-1, is DAMVIQNPRYQVTQFGKPVTLSCSQTLNHNVMYWYQQKSSQAPKLLFHYYDKDFNNEADTPDNFQSRRPNTSFCFLDIRSPGLGDTAMYLCATSRDRYGEAFFGQGTRLTVV.

J is TRBJ1-2 and V is TRBV3-1, with no clear D. This CDR3 has 12 residues. V shed 3 bases and J shed 0 bases, with 2 bases lying between them. Germline lookup yields CDR1 LGHDT and CDR2 YNNKEL (reference sequence). CDR3 loop: CASSQTNYGYTF. For the CDR3, the DNA is TGTGCCAGCAGCCAGACTAACTATGGCTACACCTTC.

This chain uses TRBV20-1 with TRBJ1-4; D unresolved. The V end lost 3 bases, the J end lost 3 bases, and 5 bases lay between the germline ends. This CDR3 is built from 12 residues. Per the germline V gene, CDR1 is DFQATT and CDR2 is SNEGSKA (reference sequence). The CDR3 bases are TGCAGTGCTAGGACCGCTAATGAAAAACTGTTTTTT. This gives the protein CSARTANEKLFF.

This clonotype has ten or more counts. This rearrangement joins TRBV6-1 to TRBJ1-6; 8 bases map to TRBD1. J was trimmed by 8 bases and V by 4 bases; bases with no gene match: 10. This CDR3 has 16 residues. Germline loops: CDR1 MNHNS, CDR2 SASEGT. CDR3 sequence (DNA): TGTGCCAGCAGTGTTATTCAGGGGGCTGGGGATTCACCCCTCCACTTT. The encoded protein is CASSVIQGAGDSPLHF.

This clonotype came up a few times. This chain joins TRBV12-3 or TRBV12-4 and TRBJ2-3, with 8 bases fitting TRBD2. The ends lost 6 bases at V and 10 bases at J; junction bases unmatched: 21. The CDR3 spans 17 residues. The CDR3 loop reads CASSLRSVGQREMSQYF. The CDR3, as DNA: TGTGCCAGCAGCCTAAGGTCTGTGGGGCAGCGGGAGATGTCGCAGTATTTT.

There are many counts of this clonotype. This sequence joins TRBV28 and TRBJ1-1; D is perhaps TRBD1 (5 bases). The germline gives CDR1 MDHEN, CDR2 SYDVKM. V lost 6 bases to trimming and J lost 1 base, with 12 bases between them. The CDR3 contains 14 residues. The CDR3 coding sequence is TGTGCCAGCAGGCCACAGGCTGGGAACACTGAAGCTTTCTTT. Encoded protein: CASRPQAGNTEAFF.

This clonotype was counted ten times or more. The rearrangement links TRBV20-1 to TRBJ2-5; TRBD1 might be the D (5 bases). Germline V gene sequence: CDR1 DFQATT, CDR2 SNEGSKA (reference sequence). The CDR3 spans 12 residues. Trimming cost V 6 bases and J 2 bases, with 10 bases left between them. The CDR3 is CSARTPQETQYF. In DNA form, the CDR3 reads TGCAGTGCAAGGACACCTCAAGAGACCCAGTACTTC.

Many counts were recorded for this clonotype. The V and J genes are TRBV28 and TRBJ2-5; TRBD2 matches 8 bases. The CDR3 is 16 amino acids. The trim removed 5 bases at V and 5 bases at J, leaving 13 bases unmatched. Germline loops: CDR1 MDHEN, CDR2 SYDVKM. CDR3 sequence: CASSTPFPGGGETQYF. The DNA for the CDR3 is TGTGCCAGCAGTACCCCCTTTCCGGGAGGGGGGGAGACCCAGTACTTC.

This clonotype has at least ten counts. This chain links TRBV20-1 with TRBJ2-7; D is uncertain. The germline V gene encodes CDR1 DFQATT and CDR2 SNEGSKA (reference sequence). The CDR3 extends over 13 amino acids. Trimming stripped 4 bases from V and 0 bases from J, with 10 bases between. The CDR3 region has the DNA TGCAGTGCTACCGACGATTCCTCCTACGAGCAGTACTTC. It yields the protein CSATDDSSYEQYF.

This clonotype was picked up many times. The chain employs TRBV2 and TRBJ1-2, with D uncertain. Germline V lookup: CDR1 SNHLY, CDR2 FYNNEI. This CDR3 spans 13 amino acids. With 3 bases removed from V and 8 bases from J, the gap between germline ends came to 13 bases. In DNA form, the CDR3 reads TGTGCCAGCAGTGAGGTAACAGAGCACGGCTACACCTTC. The encoded protein is CASSEVTEHGYTF.

The chain combines TRBV7-2 with TRBJ2-2; TRBD1 is a possible D gene (6 bases). Between the trimmed V and J ends, which lost 5 bases and 6 bases, there was a span of 13 bases. Germline V gene data show CDR1 as SGHTA and CDR2 as FQGNSA. The CDR3 loop spans 14 amino acids. DNA of the CDR3: TGTGCCAGCAGCCAGAGACAGGTCCCCGGGGAGCTGTTTTTT. It yields the protein CASSQRQVPGELFF.

To note about this clonotype: A read error is possible here, since a much larger clone lies one base away. The genes are TRBV6-2 or TRBV6-3 and TRBJ2-2; a weak D match, TRBD1 (6 bases). The germline CDR1 and CDR2 sequences are MNHEY and SVGEGT. CDR3 length equals 16 residues. DNA of the CDR3: TGTGCCAGCAGTTCCCGGACAGCCAGCCACACCGGGAAGCTGTTTTTT. Translation gives CASSSRTASHTGKLFF.

This clonotype was counted many times. The rearrangement uses TRBV15 and TRBJ2-5; 8 nucleotides line up with TRBD2. The CDR3 contains 16 residues. Germline CDR1 LNHNV, CDR2 YYDKDF (reference sequence). The ends lost 5 bases at V and 4 bases at J; junction bases unmatched: 12. The CDR3 DNA reads TGTGCCACCAGCGGACCGGGACTAGATCCTCGAGAGACCCAGTACTTC. Protein product: CATSGPGLDPRETQYF.

The V and J genes are TRBV20-1 and TRBJ1-6; possible D gene TRBD1, 5 bases. The V gene lost 1 base and the J gene lost 8 bases, with 9 bases spanning the gap. CDR3 length equals 13 residues. Germline CDR1 reads DFQATT; CDR2 reads SNEGSKA (reference sequence). Here the CDR3 DNA reads TGCAGTGCTAGAGTGGGGGTTTATTCACCCCTCCACTTT. Protein sequence: CSARVGVYSPLHF.

The rearrangement links TRBV14 to TRBJ2-7; TRBD2 matches 10 bases. This CDR3 has 14 amino acids. V shed 3 bases and J 7 bases; nucleotides not matched to a gene: 6. Per germline, CDR1 SGHDN and CDR2 FVKESK. The CDR3: CASSHLAGVGEQYF. CDR3 nucleotide sequence: TGTGCCAGCAGCCACCTAGCGGGAGTGGGGGAGCAGTACTTC.

This clonotype was detected ten times or more. The chain uses TRBV6-1 and TRBJ2-7, with D unresolved. There are 13 residues in the CDR3. Between the trimmed V and J ends, which lost 4 bases and 3 bases, there was a span of 10 bases. Germline V lookup: CDR1 MNHNS, CDR2 SASEGT. CDR3 residues: CASSVGLDYEQYF. CDR3 DNA: TGTGCCAGCAGTGTGGGTTTAGACTACGAGCAGTACTTC.

This clonotype was counted ten times or more. V and J are TRBV7-2 and TRBJ1-4, with a weak D call TRBD1 (6 bases). V was pared by 5 bases and J by 3 bases, with 13 bases between. CDR1 is SGHTA, CDR2 FQGNSA, per germline. CDR3 length equals 15 residues. The DNA for the CDR3 is TGTGCCAGCAGCCGCAAACAGGGCCCTAATGAAAAACTGTTTTTT. As protein: CASSRKQGPNEKLFF. Filled out from reference TRBV7-2 and TRBJ1-4, the complete variable domain reads GAGVSQSPSNKVTEKGKDVELRCDPISGHTALYWYRQSLGQGLEFLIYFQGNSAPDKSGLPSDRFSAERTGGSVSTLTIQRTQQEDSAVYLCASSRKQGPNEKLFFGSGTQLSVL.

In its sample, this clonotype was seen a few times. The rearrangement joins TRBV6-1 to TRBJ1-5, with TRBD1 as a possible D gene (6 bases). Germline values: CDR1 MNHNS, CDR2 SASEGT. The CDR3 covers 12 residues. Trimming cost V 5 bases and J 9 bases, with 11 bases left between them. In DNA form, the CDR3 reads TGTGCCAGCAGTATTGGACAGAGGCCCCAGCATTTT. Protein product: CASSIGQRPQHF.

The chain uses TRBV24-1 and TRBJ2-5; no firm D call. From germline, CDR1 is KGHDR and CDR2 SFDVKD. The CDR3 consists of 14 residues. Trimming removed 6 bases at V and 1 base at J, with 11 bases between. The DNA for the CDR3 is TGTGCCACCAGTTCGTTTAGGTCCCAAGAGACCCAGTACTTC. Encoded protein: CATSSFRSQETQYF.

This clonotype showed up many times. The rearrangement uses TRBV2 and TRBJ2-7; D is possibly TRBD1 (6 bases). There are 14 residues in the CDR3. Trimming removed 6 bases from V and 2 bases from J, with 14 bases in between. The germline gives CDR1 SNHLY, CDR2 FYNNEI. The CDR3 nucleotides are TGTGCCAGCAGGGATACAGGGATCCCCTACGAGCAGTACTTC. Amino acids: CASRDTGIPYEQYF.

This clonotype was recorded at least ten times. This chain joins TRBV28 and TRBJ1-2; TRBD1 is a possible D gene (6 bases). The CDR3 has 13 amino acids. Germline CDR1 is MDHEN and CDR2 is SYDVKM. The ends were cut back, 5 bases at V and 5 bases at J, with 12 bases in the middle. CDR3 protein: CASSNRVLYGYTF. DNA for the CDR3: TGTGCCAGCAGTAACAGGGTTCTTTATGGCTACACCTTC.